Listed here are 20 T cell receptor beta chains from one sample, sequenced in a study of blood T cell repertoires in COVID-19. Produced via immunoSEQ multiplex PCR; TCRdb's table is partial and in-frame only. The sample lists about 330,000 clones, approximately 82% occurring once. Sequencing used peripheral blood. The receptors stem from a woman aged 45-65 years with acute or convalescent COVID-19.

The rearrangement links TRBV19 to TRBJ1-2; 7 bases match TRBD1. Unmatched junction bases numbered 6, after V lost 1 base and J lost 7 bases. The CDR3 extends over 14 amino acids. The germline V gene has CDR1 LNHDA and CDR2 SQIVND (reference sequence). The DNA for the CDR3 is TGTGCCAGTAGTATAGGGACAGGAGGCGGTGGCTACACCTTC. Protein product: CASSIGTGGGGYTF.

This chain connects TRBV5-1 to TRBJ1-4, with a possible D match to TRBD1 (5 bases). The CDR3 contains 14 residues. Germline CDR1 SGHRS, CDR2 YFSETQ. The ends were cut back, 1 base at V and 7 bases at J, with 11 bases in the middle. Here the CDR3 reads CASSLIGGGEKLFF. CDR3 coding DNA: TGCGCCAGCAGCTTGATCGGGGGTGGTGAAAAACTGTTTTTT.

The chain has TRBV6-5 and TRBJ2-7, with TRBD1 matching 8 bases. Germline loops: CDR1 MNHEY, CDR2 SVGAGI. The CDR3 extends over 12 amino acids. Unmatched junction bases numbered 4, after V lost 6 bases and J lost 6 bases. CDR3 in amino acids: CASRDRVVEQYV. The CDR3 nucleotides read TGTGCCAGCAGGGACAGGGTAGTCGAGCAGTACGTC.

The chain carries TRBV7-9 and TRBJ1-1; TRBD1 agrees at 7 bases. V dropped 5 bases and J dropped 5; count of bases not matched to a gene: 5. The CDR3 is 13 residues long. Germline-derived CDR1 and CDR2 are SEHNR and FQNEAQ (reference sequence). CDR3 coding DNA: TGTGCCAGCAGCGGCCAGGGGGTAACTGAAGCTTTCTTT. This translates into CASSGQGVTEAFF.

The V call is TRBV27, the J call TRBJ1-4, with D unresolved. In germline, CDR1 is MNHEY, CDR2 SMNVEV (reference sequence). The CDR3 covers 13 residues. The germline V and J ends were trimmed by 2 bases and 7 bases, with 8 bases remaining between them. The CDR3 region is CASSLRRAEKLFF. CDR3 nucleotides: TGTGCCAGCAGTTTACGGCGGGCTGAAAAACTGTTTTTT. Full variable domain (remainder filled in from reference TRBV27 and TRBJ1-4): EAQVTQNPRYLITVTGKKLTVTCSQNMNHEYMSWYRQDPGLGLRQIYYSMNVEVTDKGDVPEGYKVSRKEKRNFPLILESPSPNQTSLYFCASSLRRAEKLFFGSGTQLSVL.

The V call is TRBV10-3, the J call TRBJ2-7, with D possibly matching TRBD1 (6 bases). In germline, CDR1 is ENHRY, CDR2 SYGVKD. The CDR3 covers 14 residues. Between the trimmed V and J ends, which lost 5 bases and 2 bases, there was a span of 13 bases. The CDR3 nucleotides are TGTGCCATCAGTTCCACTAGGACAGCCTACGAGCAGTACTTC. Translating gives CAISSTRTAYEQYF.

The chain has TRBV5-6 and TRBJ2-5; tentative D call: TRBD1 (6 bases). With 1 base removed from V and 0 bases from J, the gap between germline ends came to 16 bases. This CDR3 has 17 residues. Germline values: CDR1 SGHDT, CDR2 YYEEEE. CDR3 DNA sequence: TGTGCCAGCAGCTTGTACACAGGGACCCCGTACCAAGAGACCCAGTACTTC. Protein sequence: CASSLYTGTPYQETQYF.

J is TRBJ2-2 and V is TRBV2; 11 bases map to TRBD2. V was clipped by 3 bases and J by 4 bases; unmatched bases: 1. Per the germline V gene, CDR1 is SNHLY and CDR2 is FYNNEI. The CDR3 is 15 residues long. The CDR3 nucleotides are TGTGCCAGCAGTGATAGCGGGAGGGGCACCGGGGAGCTGTTTTTT. Encoded protein: CASSDSGRGTGELFF.

V is TRBV6-5 and J is TRBJ1-2; maybe TRBD1 (5 bases). Trimming stripped 4 bases from V and 4 bases from J, with 10 bases between. Germline loops: CDR1 MNHEY, CDR2 SVGAGI. This CDR3 has 13 residues. The CDR3 sequence is CASSSGVGYGYTF. CDR3 DNA sequence: TGTGCCAGCAGTTCGGGGGTGGGCTATGGCTACACCTTC.

The table lists this clone with a few counts. The CDR3 DNA is TGTGCCAGCCGACAGGACCCTTACAATGAGCAGTTCTTC. Protein product: CASRQDPYNEQFF. The rearrangement joins TRBV6-6 to TRBJ2-1, with D perhaps matching TRBD1 (6 bases). In germline, CDR1 is MNHNY, CDR2 SVGAGI (reference sequence). V was pared by 8 bases and J by 4 bases, with 12 bases between. The length of the CDR3 is 13 residues.

The genes are TRBV2 and TRBJ2-5; 8 bases agree with TRBD1. The V segment lost 3 bases and the J segment 2 bases; nucleotides outside the gene matches: 2. CDR3 size: 14 residues. Germline CDR1 reads SNHLY; CDR2 reads FYNNEI. The CDR3 sequence is CASSERQGQETQYF. The CDR3 region has the DNA TGTGCCAGCAGTGAGAGACAGGGGCAAGAGACCCAGTACTTC.

This clone turned up a few times. Other nucleotide sequences in the sample specify the same CDR3. The V and J genes are TRBV10-3 and TRBJ1-2, with a tentative D call TRBD1 (5 bases). The V gene's germline CDR1 is ENHRY and CDR2 SYGVKD. CDR3 length: 13 residues. Deletions cut 0 bases from V and 4 bases from J, with 6 bases between. The chain's CDR3 is CAISESTGYGYTF. In DNA form, the CDR3 reads TGTGCCATCAGTGAGTCAACAGGCTATGGCTACACCTTC.

The chain couples TRBV10-2 to TRBJ1-5, with D unresolved. This CDR3 has 14 amino acids. V was clipped by 4 bases and J by 7 bases, with 14 bases between them. From germline, CDR1 is WSHSY and CDR2 SAAADI. The CDR3 reads CASSVGLVVQPQHF. The CDR3 DNA reads as TGCGCCAGCAGTGTCGGACTGGTCGTCCAGCCCCAGCATTTT.

The rearrangement uses TRBV6-5 and TRBJ1-3; 7 nucleotides align to TRBD1. This CDR3 is 14 amino acids long. From germline, CDR1 is MNHEY and CDR2 SVGAGI. V shed 7 bases and J 4 bases; nucleotides not matched to a gene: 7. CDR3 bases: TGTGCCAGCAATCTCCCGGGACAGGGAAACACCATATATTTT. As protein: CASNLPGQGNTIYF.

This clone is a singleton in its sample. The chain has TRBV11-2 and TRBJ1-2; D gene ambiguous. CDR1 is SGHAT, CDR2 FQNNGV, per germline. CDR3 length equals 15 residues. Trimming took off 4 bases at V and 8 bases at J, with 20 bases between the two ends. CDR3 DNA sequence: TGTGCCAGCAGCTCGGATTCCGGCCTCCGGCGGGGCTACACCTTC. The encoded protein is CASSSDSGLRRGYTF.

A note on this clone: Additional DNA sequences in this sample encode the identical CDR3. The V and J genes are TRBV5-1 and TRBJ2-5, with TRBD2 matching 7 bases. Germline CDR1 is SGHRS and CDR2 is YFSETQ. Trimming removed 2 bases from V and 2 bases from J; junction bases left unmatched: 3. The CDR3 contains 14 residues. The CDR3 loop reads CASSFSSGQETQYF. DNA of the CDR3: TGCGCCAGCAGCTTTTCTAGCGGTCAAGAGACCCAGTACTTC.

V and J are TRBV7-8 and TRBJ1-1; D not certain. Trimming shortened V by 3 bases and J by 1 base, and 9 bases separated the two germline ends. This CDR3 has 14 residues. In germline, CDR1 is SGHVS, CDR2 FQNEAQ. In nucleotides, the CDR3 is TGTGCCAGCAGCTTGAGGTTGGCGAACACTGAAGCTTTCTTT. Amino acids: CASSLRLANTEAFF. Based on the CDR3 plus reference TRBV7-8 and TRBJ1-1, the full variable domain is GAGVSQSPRYKVAKRGQDVALRCDPISGHVSLFWYQQALGQGPEFLTYFQNEAQLDKSGLPSDRFFAERPEGSVSTLKIQRTQQEDSAVYLCASSLRLANTEAFFGQGTRLTVV.

The chain employs TRBV6-6 and TRBJ1-5; D unresolved. The V gene's germline CDR1 is MNHNY and CDR2 SVGAGI (reference sequence). V gave up 2 bases and J gave up 1 base, with 12 bases separating them. The CDR3 is 16 amino acids. CDR3 protein: CASSYGGPQSNQPQHF. For the CDR3, the DNA is TGTGCCAGCAGTTACGGAGGCCCCCAGAGCAATCAGCCCCAGCATTTT.

The chain carries TRBV6-5 and TRBJ1-1; D not resolved. There are 13 residues in the CDR3. V was cut by 5 bases and J by 3 bases, with 10 bases left in between. Germline loops: CDR1 MNHEY, CDR2 SVGAGI. CDR3: CASSKYRDTEAFF. The CDR3 DNA follows: TGTGCCAGCAGTAAGTACCGGGACACTGAAGCTTTCTTT.

The V gene is TRBV4-3, the J gene TRBJ1-1; D perhaps matches TRBD1 (5 bases). Germline V gene sequence: CDR1 LGHNA, CDR2 YSLEER. The CDR3 spans 17 residues. V gave up 1 base and J gave up 4 bases, with 19 bases separating them. CDR3 DNA sequence: TGCGCCAGCAGCCAAGGTCTAGGCCGCAACGGGGGCACTGAAGCTTTCTTT. This gives the protein CASSQGLGRNGGTEAFF.